This T cell receptor beta chain is from a study of CD8+ T cells in alopecia areata. The authors extracted RNA and reverse transcribed it into cDNA as the sequencing template. The repertoire was sequenced with immunoSEQ multiplex PCR; TCRdb's copy has only in-frame clones and lacks some. Of some 200,000 clones listed, approximately 56% are singletons. Sample: CD4+ T cells sorted from blood, taken at week 0. This sequence was found in a human donor with alopecia areata.

The CDR3 spells CASSPLGGGFTDTQYF. In nucleotides, the CDR3 is TGTGCCAGCAGTCCCTTGGGGGGGGGCTTCACAGATACGCAGTATTTT. The chain joins TRBV7-8 to TRBJ2-3; perhaps TRBD2 as D (7 bases). The CDR3 consists of 16 residues. The ends were cut back, 6 bases at V and 2 bases at J, with 18 bases in the middle. Germline-derived CDR1 and CDR2 are SGHVS and FQNEAQ.